Presented here are 23 T cell receptor beta chains from one specimen sequenced in a study of CXCR3-negative and CXCR3-positive naive CD8 T cells. All TRB cDNA libraries came from 5' RACE performed with UMI labels. TCRdb re-called the 5' RACE reads; one entry per CDR3 protein, DNA not given. The repertoire shows thousands of distinct CDR3 sequences; the top ten hold 2%. Material for sequencing was naive CXCR3- CD8+ T cells from blood. Noted subset: CD45RO-CCR7+CD27+CD95- naive CD8+ T cells lacking CXCR3 (TNR3-). Every receptor here comes from a human donor in good health. Some clones in this sample may be carry-over from other donors' samples.

V is TRBV20-1 and J is TRBJ2-7. CDR3 size: 15 residues. Germline CDR1 and CDR2: DFQATT and SNEGSKA (reference sequence). The CDR3 loop reads CSARTFDDPSYEQYF.

The chain joins TRBV10-3 to TRBJ2-5; the D call from TCRdb, TRBD2, cannot be confirmed without DNA. This CDR3 spans 13 amino acids. Germline CDR1 and CDR2: ENHRY and SYGVKD. The CDR3 protein is CAISAQPRETQYF.

This clonotype is labeled medium-sized based on frequency. The rearrangement joins TRBV13 to TRBJ2-7. The CDR3 length is 14 residues. The germline CDR1 and CDR2 sequences are PRHDT and FYEKMQ (reference sequence). The CDR3 is CASSLGGRSYEQYF. The variable domain in full, completed from reference TRBV13 and TRBJ2-7, reads AAGVIQSPRHLIKEKRETATLKCYPIPRHDTVYWYQQGPGQDPQFLISFYEKMQSDKGSIPDRFSAQQFSDYHSELNMSSLELGDSALYFCASSLGGRSYEQYFGPGTRLTVT.

The chain carries TRBV5-1 and TRBJ2-1; lacking DNA, the TRBD2 call made by TCRdb goes unchecked. CDR3 length: 15 residues. The V gene's germline CDR1 is SGHRS and CDR2 YFSETQ. CDR3 protein: CASSFPAGNYNEQFF.

By frequency, this clonotype is medium-sized (0.01 to 0.1%). This sequence joins TRBV20-1 and TRBJ2-7. Germline V gene lookup returns CDR1 DFQATT and CDR2 SNEGSKA (reference sequence). This CDR3 is built from 15 residues. CDR3 residues: CSARDTWEGIHEQYF.

V usage is TRBV21-1 and J usage is TRBJ1-4. TRBV21-1 is a pseudogene segment. The CDR3 contains 17 residues. Here the CDR3 reads CASSKAFRLQANEKLFF.

This clonotype registers medium-sized by frequency. The chain employs TRBV7-3 and TRBJ2-1. This CDR3 region has 16 residues. Germline CDR1 reads SGHTA; CDR2 reads FQGTGA. The CDR3 sequence: CASSLRSPDLYNEQFF.

This chain connects TRBV19 to TRBJ1-5; as DNA is missing, the TRBD1 call by TCRdb cannot be tested. The CDR3 is made up of 18 amino acids. CDR1 is LNHDA, CDR2 SQIVND, per germline (reference sequence). The CDR3 spells CASRRTHWGQGEGQPQHF.

The rearrangement uses TRBV29-1 and TRBJ2-1; lacking DNA, the TRBD2 call made by TCRdb goes unchecked. The CDR3 covers 14 residues. The germline CDR1 and CDR2 sequences are SQVTM and ANQGSEA. The CDR3 spells CSVDLAGGTNEQFF.

The chain's CDR3 is CSAGQYSNSYEQYF. The chain couples TRBV29-1 to TRBJ2-7; TCRdb reports TRBD1, a call that lacks DNA to check it against. The CDR3 is 14 amino acids. Germline V gene lookup returns CDR1 SQVTM and CDR2 ANQGSEA.

Measured by frequency, this clonotype is medium-sized. The rearrangement joins TRBV3-1 to TRBJ1-1; TCRdb lists TRBD1, though no DNA is available to test this call. The CDR3 covers 16 residues. In germline, CDR1 is LGHDT, CDR2 YNNKEL (reference sequence). CDR3 sequence: CASSQGMVDRSTEAFF.

This clonotype is classed as medium-sized (0.01 to 0.1%) by frequency. The chain links TRBV7-9 to TRBJ1-2; the TCRdb D gene call, TRBD1, has no DNA to confirm it. The CDR3 contains 17 residues. In germline, CDR1 is SEHNR, CDR2 FQNEAQ (reference sequence). The chain's CDR3 is CASSLPGQRANVYGYTF.

This clonotype registers medium-sized by frequency. V and J are TRBV19 and TRBJ2-7; the TCRdb D gene call, TRBD2, has no DNA to confirm it. Germline CDR1 is LNHDA and CDR2 is SQIVND (reference sequence). This CDR3 spans 13 amino acids. The CDR3 here is CASASGGLYEQYF. The full variable domain, with the rest looked up from reference TRBV19 and TRBJ2-7, is DGGITQSPKYLFRKEGQNVTLSCEQNLNHDAMYWYRQDPGQGLRLIYYSQIVNDFQKGDIAEGYSVSREKKESFPLTVTSAQKNPTAFYLCASASGGLYEQYFGPGTRLTVT.

Frequency places this clonotype as medium-sized (0.01 to 0.1%). The chain combines TRBV14 with TRBJ2-2. This CDR3 spans 12 amino acids. Germline V CDR1 and CDR2: SGHDN, FVKESK. The CDR3: CASSPGSGELFF.

The chain carries TRBV29-1 and TRBJ2-7; TCRdb proposes TRBD1, but this gene call is untestable without DNA. CDR1 and CDR2 (germline): SQVTM, ANQGSEA. This CDR3 has 15 amino acids. The chain's CDR3 is CSVRLGGVTSYEQYF.

The chain is built from TRBV7-7 and TRBJ2-2; TCRdb designates TRBD2, a call that cannot be tested without DNA. Germline V gene sequence: CDR1 SSHAT, CDR2 FNYEAQ (reference sequence). The CDR3 length is 14 residues. The CDR3 sequence: CALGRTSGTGELFF.

The chain has TRBV20-1 and TRBJ2-6; the D call of TRBD2 rests on TCRdb alone, since no DNA is present to check it. This CDR3 spans 14 amino acids. The germline CDR1 and CDR2 sequences are DFQATT and SNEGSKA (reference sequence). Here the CDR3 reads CSARREAGANVLTF.

This clonotype is called medium-sized based on its frequency. The gene calls are TRBV7-2 and TRBJ2-2. Looked up from germline, CDR1 is SGHTA and CDR2 is FQGNSA. This CDR3 contains 12 residues. CDR3 sequence: CASSLVTGELFF.

By frequency, this clonotype registers medium-sized (0.01 to 0.1%). The gene calls are TRBV29-1 and TRBJ2-1; lacking DNA, the TRBD1 call made by TCRdb goes unchecked. The CDR3 is 13 amino acids. The germline V gene encodes CDR1 SQVTM and CDR2 ANQGSEA. CDR3 amino acids: CSVYGTGSNEQFF.

The V gene is TRBV19, the J gene TRBJ2-1. CDR1 is LNHDA, CDR2 SQIVND, per germline (reference sequence). The CDR3 length is 19 residues. Here the CDR3 reads CASSITGTMMSGSYNEQFF.

This clonotype is deemed medium-sized by its frequency. The rearrangement links TRBV13 to TRBJ2-7. Germline values: CDR1 PRHDT, CDR2 FYEKMQ (reference sequence). The CDR3 extends over 11 amino acids. CDR3 protein: CASSFNYEQYF. The entire variable domain, with the rest obtained from reference TRBV13 and TRBJ2-7, is as follows: AAGVIQSPRHLIKEKRETATLKCYPIPRHDTVYWYQQGPGQDPQFLISFYEKMQSDKGSIPDRFSAQQFSDYHSELNMSSLELGDSALYFCASSFNYEQYFGPGTRLTVT.

This clonotype is labeled medium-sized based on frequency. This chain joins TRBV10-3 and TRBJ2-7; TCRdb's D gene call, TRBD2, goes unchecked for lack of DNA. This CDR3 contains 15 residues. CDR1 and CDR2 (germline): ENHRY, SYGVKD. CDR3 loop: CAITQTAGISYEQYF.

This clonotype is labeled medium-sized (0.01 to 0.1%) based on frequency. J is TRBJ2-2 and V is TRBV29-1; lacking DNA, the TRBD2 call made by TCRdb goes unchecked. Germline CDR1 SQVTM, CDR2 ANQGSEA. This CDR3 is built from 15 residues. CDR3 residues: CSVELLAGNTGELFF.